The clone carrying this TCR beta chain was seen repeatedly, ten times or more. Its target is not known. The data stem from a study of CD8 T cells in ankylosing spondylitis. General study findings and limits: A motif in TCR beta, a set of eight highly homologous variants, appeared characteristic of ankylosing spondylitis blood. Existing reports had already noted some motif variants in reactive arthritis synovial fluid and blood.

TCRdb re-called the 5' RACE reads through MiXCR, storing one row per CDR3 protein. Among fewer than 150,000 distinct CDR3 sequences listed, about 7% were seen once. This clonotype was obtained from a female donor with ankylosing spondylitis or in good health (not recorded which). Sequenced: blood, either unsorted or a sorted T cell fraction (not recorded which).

CDR3 nucleotides: TGTGCCAGCAGTTCTACCGGGGCCCGGCATGGCTACACCTTC. This encodes CASSSTGARHGYTF. The chain has TRBV6-5 and TRBJ1-2; weak D call: TRBD1 (5 bases). The length of the CDR3 is 14 residues. V lost 4 bases and J lost 6, with 15 bases in between. Germline values: CDR1 MNHEY, CDR2 SVGAGI.